This T cell receptor beta chain is from a study of T cell responses to AZD1222 COVID-19 vaccine. Sequencing used immunoSEQ multiplex PCR; TCRdb keeps in-frame clones, though not all of them. The top ten hold around 2.3% of the sample, which has 100,000 or so clones, more than 75% seen once. This CDR3 spans 14 amino acids. Per germline, CDR1 SGHAT and CDR2 FQNNGV. Between the trimmed V and J ends, which lost 5 bases and 2 bases, there was a span of 13 bases. Sample: peripheral blood, taken on day 0 of AZD1222 vaccination. This clonotype was obtained from an adult in good health. The chain joins TRBV11-2 to TRBJ2-7; a weak D match, TRBD1 (6 bases). CDR3 nucleotides: TGTGCCAGCAGCAAGGACTGGGGGCCCTACGAGCAGTACTTC. Protein product: CASSKDWGPYEQYF.